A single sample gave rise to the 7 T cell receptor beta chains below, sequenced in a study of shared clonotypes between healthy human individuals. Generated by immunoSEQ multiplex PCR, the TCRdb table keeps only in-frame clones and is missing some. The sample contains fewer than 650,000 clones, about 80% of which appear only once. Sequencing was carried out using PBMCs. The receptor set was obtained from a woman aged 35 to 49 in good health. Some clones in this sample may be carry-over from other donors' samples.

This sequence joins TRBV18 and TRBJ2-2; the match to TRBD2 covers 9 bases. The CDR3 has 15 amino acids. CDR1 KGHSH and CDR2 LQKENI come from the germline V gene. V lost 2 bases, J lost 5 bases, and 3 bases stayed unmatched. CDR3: CASSPATSGTGELFF. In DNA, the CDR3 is TGTGCCAGCTCACCAGCGACTAGCGGAACCGGGGAGCTGTTTTTT. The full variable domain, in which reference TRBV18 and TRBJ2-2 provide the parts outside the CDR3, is NAGVMQNPRHLVRRRGQEARLRCSPMKGHSHVYWYRQLPEEGLKFMVYLQKENIIDESGMPKERFSAEFPKEGPSILRIQQVVRGDSAAYFCASSPATSGTGELFFGEGSRLTVL.

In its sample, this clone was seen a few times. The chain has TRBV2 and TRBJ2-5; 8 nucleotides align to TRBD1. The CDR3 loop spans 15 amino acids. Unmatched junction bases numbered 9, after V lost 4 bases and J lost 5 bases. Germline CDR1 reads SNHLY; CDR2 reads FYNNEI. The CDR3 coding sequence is TGTGCCAGCAGTGGACTGACAGGGGTGGGGGAGACCCAGTACTTC. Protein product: CASSGLTGVGETQYF.

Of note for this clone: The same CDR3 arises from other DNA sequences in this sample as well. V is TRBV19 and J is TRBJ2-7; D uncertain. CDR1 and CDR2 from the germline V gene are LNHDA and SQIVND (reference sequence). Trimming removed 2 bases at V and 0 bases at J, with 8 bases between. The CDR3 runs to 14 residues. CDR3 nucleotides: TGTGCCAGTAGTATATCTCTCAGCTCCTACGAGCAGTACTTC. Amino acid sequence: CASSISLSSYEQYF.

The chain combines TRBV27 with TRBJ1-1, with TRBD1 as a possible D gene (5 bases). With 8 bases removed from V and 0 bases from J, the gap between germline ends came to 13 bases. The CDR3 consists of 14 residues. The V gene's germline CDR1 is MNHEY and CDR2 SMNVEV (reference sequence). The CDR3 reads CASRREGLNTEAFF. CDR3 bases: TGTGCCAGCCGCCGGGAGGGACTGAACACTGAAGCTTTCTTT.

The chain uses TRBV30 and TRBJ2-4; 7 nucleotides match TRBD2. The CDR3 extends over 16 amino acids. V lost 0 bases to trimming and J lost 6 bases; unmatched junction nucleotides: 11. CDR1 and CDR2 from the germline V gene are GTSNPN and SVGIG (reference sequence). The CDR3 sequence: CAWSVPFGEGLNIQYF. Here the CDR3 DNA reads TGTGCCTGGAGTGTCCCATTTGGGGAGGGCTTAAACATTCAGTACTTC.

The CDR3 DNA reads as TGTGCCAGCAGTGGTGGGGCTGGTTCACCCCTCCACTTT. Protein sequence: CASSGGAGSPLHF. This chain uses TRBV2 with TRBJ1-6; possible D gene TRBD1, 5 bases. The V and J ends lost 4 bases and 9 bases respectively, with 10 bases between them. CDR3 size: 13 residues. Per germline, CDR1 SNHLY and CDR2 FYNNEI.

In DNA form, the CDR3 reads TGTGCCTGGAGTGGCCTGAATAATGATGAAAAACTGTTTTTT. This translates into CAWSGLNNDEKLFF. This chain uses TRBV30 with TRBJ1-4; no definite D call. With 1 base removed from V and 6 bases from J, the gap between germline ends came to 12 bases. CDR1 and CDR2 from the germline V gene are GTSNPN and SVGIG (reference sequence). The CDR3 totals 14 residues.